One and the same sample provided the 7 T cell receptor beta chains below, sequenced in a study of shared clonotypes between healthy human individuals (TCRdb year 2020). Libraries were made using the immunoSEQ multiplex PCR assay. Imported from immuneACCESS, the table was reduced by TCRdb to in-frame sequences with V and J called. These copies leave out some clones; in studies compared against another copy, an unresolved V gene accounts for under half, and the cause of the remainder is not known. The sample table lists 1 million to 1.3 million clones, 75% to 80% of them with a count of one. Clones ranked in the top ten supply 0.6% to 0.75% of the sample. Sequencing was performed on memory CD4+ T cells from PBMCs. The cell subset or site label of this sample denotes: CD45RA-negative fraction. The source is a man aged 18 to 29 in good health. Some clones in this sample may be carry-over from other donors' samples.

This chain joins TRBV11-3 and TRBJ1-3; unclear D gene. The CDR3 loop spans 13 amino acids. Germline V CDR1 and CDR2: SGHNT, YENEEA. Between the trimmed V and J ends, which lost 1 base and 4 bases, there was a span of 5 bases. The CDR3 DNA sequence: TGTGCCAGCAGCTTAGGAGGGGGAAACACCATATATTTT. Translated: CASSLGGGNTIYF.

Concerning this clone: Other DNA sequences in the same sample also yield this CDR3. CDR3 nucleotides: TGTGCCAGCAGTGAAGTTGGGGGCGGCAATCAGCCCCAGCATTTT. This gives the protein CASSEVGGGNQPQHF. V gene TRBV6-1 combines with J gene TRBJ1-5; the D gene is possibly TRBD1 (6 bases). This CDR3 is built from 15 residues. V was pared by 1 base and J by 2 bases, with 9 bases between. Germline loops: CDR1 MNHNS, CDR2 SASEGT.

This sequence joins TRBV7-8 and TRBJ2-4; perhaps TRBD2 as D (6 bases). CDR1 and CDR2 (germline): SGHVS, FQNEAQ. The V and J ends lost 1 base and 1 base respectively, with 8 bases between them. CDR3 length equals 15 residues. DNA for the CDR3: TGTGCCAGCAGCTTAGGTGGGACTGCCAAAAACATTCAGTACTTC. Its translation is CASSLGGTAKNIQYF.

A remark on this clone: The likely explanation is a read error, given a far larger clone one base away. This chain links TRBV29-1 with TRBJ1-1, with TRBD1 identical over 9 bases. The CDR3 contains 12 residues. Germline loops: CDR1 SQVTM, CDR2 ANQGSEA. Here the CDR3 reads CGVAGQGTEAFF. Written as DNA, the CDR3 is TGCGGCGTTGCTGGACAGGGGACTGAAGCTTTCTTT.

The chain uses TRBV7-2 and TRBJ2-5; TRBD1 agrees at 8 bases. With V trimmed by 3 bases and J by 7 bases, 4 bases remained unmatched. The CDR3 is 13 residues long. Germline CDR1 is SGHTA and CDR2 is FQGNSA. CDR3 sequence: CASSLQGARTQYF. In nucleotides, the CDR3 is TGTGCCAGCAGCTTGCAGGGGGCGAGGACCCAGTACTTC.

V is TRBV4-3 and J is TRBJ2-1, with D perhaps matching TRBD2 (5 bases). Per germline, CDR1 LGHNA and CDR2 YSLEER. This CDR3 contains 15 residues. V was cut by 1 base and J by 4 bases, with 11 bases left in between. DNA of the CDR3: TGCGCCAGCAGCCAAGCGGACTCCCGGTACAATGAGCAGTTCTTC. Its protein is CASSQADSRYNEQFF.

This clone is a singleton in its sample. The V call is TRBV18, the J call TRBJ1-1; perhaps TRBD1 as D (5 bases). Germline CDR1 is KGHSH and CDR2 is LQKENI. Trimming took off 8 bases at V and 1 base at J, with 11 bases between the two ends. The CDR3 runs 13 residues. The CDR3 nucleotides are TGTGCCAGCCACGGGACGAGGAACACTGAAGCTTTCTTT. It translates to CASHGTRNTEAFF.